Below are 18 T cell receptor beta chains sequenced from a single sample in a study of shared T cell receptors in the human thymus. Sequenced by immunoSEQ multiplex PCR; TCRdb stores in-frame clones only, minus some. This table holds hundreds of thousands of clones, more than 70% found once. These same records also appear under a second study, on human thymus T cells.

Source material: thymocytes. These TCRs come from a boy in the first two years of life with a congenital heart defect.

This sequence joins TRBV19 and TRBJ2-4; a possible D gene is TRBD2 (6 bases). Trimming stripped 7 bases from V and 0 bases from J, with 16 bases between. CDR1 is LNHDA and CDR2 is SQIVND in the germline V gene (reference sequence). CDR3 size: 16 residues. The CDR3 DNA is TGTGCCAGTACTCCCCGGGCGGGGCTAGCCAAAAACATTCAGTACTTC. Translating it yields CASTPRAGLAKNIQYF.

The chain couples TRBV19 to TRBJ1-2; no clear D. CDR3 size: 10 residues. Germline V gene sequence: CDR1 LNHDA, CDR2 SQIVND (reference sequence). The CDR3 protein is CGAGGVGYTF. The CDR3 DNA follows: TGTGGAGCTGGCGGGGTTGGCTACACCTTC.

V usage is TRBV5-1 and J usage is TRBJ2-2; 9 bases map to TRBD2. This CDR3 has 16 amino acids. Losses at the gene ends were 4 bases for V and 6 bases for J; bases not matched to a gene: 10. Germline CDR1 SGHRS, CDR2 YFSETQ. This chain's CDR3 is CASSGTGLANPGELFF. The CDR3 DNA reads TGCGCCAGCAGCGGAACGGGACTAGCTAACCCCGGGGAGCTGTTTTTT.

The genes are TRBV18 and TRBJ1-1; D possibly corresponds to TRBD1 (5 bases). The CDR3 loop spans 15 amino acids. The V and J ends lost 0 bases and 3 bases respectively, with 11 bases between them. CDR1 KGHSH and CDR2 LQKENI come from the germline V gene. CDR3 amino acids: CASSPPEGEDTEAFF. CDR3 in DNA: TGTGCCAGCTCACCACCGGAAGGGGAGGACACTGAAGCTTTCTTT.

The chain joins TRBV5-4 to TRBJ2-1; 14 nucleotides agree with TRBD2. Germline V CDR1 and CDR2: SGHNT, YYREEE (reference sequence). This CDR3 comprises 19 residues. V lost 4 bases and J lost 1; bases outside the gene matches: 10. The DNA of the CDR3 is TGTGCCAGCAGCCATCTTGGGACTAGCGGGAGTGGGTCCTACAATGAGCAGTTCTTC. Translating gives CASSHLGTSGSGSYNEQFF.

This clone appeared once. V is TRBV10-3 and J is TRBJ2-3; no reliable D call. The CDR3 is 15 amino acids. V lost 8 bases and J 2 bases, leaving 17 bases between the germline ends. Germline V gives CDR1 ENHRY, CDR2 SYGVKD. This chain's CDR3 is CAISPRLYFTDTQYF. CDR3 sequence (DNA): TGTGCCATCTCCCCCAGGCTCTATTTCACAGATACGCAGTATTTT.

The chain links TRBV7-6 to TRBJ1-2; D possibly corresponds to TRBD1 (6 bases). Germline V gene lookup returns CDR1 SGHVS and CDR2 FNYEAQ. Trimming pared 1 base from V and 3 bases from J, leaving 12 bases between. The CDR3 runs 15 residues. CDR3 region: CASSLGLGADYGYTF. As DNA, the CDR3 is TGTGCCAGCAGCTTAGGGTTGGGGGCGGACTATGGCTACACCTTC.

This chain uses TRBV28 with TRBJ2-5; no reliable D call. The CDR3 runs 13 residues. Trimming shortened V by 6 bases and J by 5 bases, and 13 bases separated the two germline ends. Germline-derived CDR1 and CDR2 are MDHEN and SYDVKM. The CDR3 DNA sequence: TGTGCCAGCAGATCGGGTTTCTTTGAGACCCAGTACTTC. Its translation is CASRSGFFETQYF.

The chain employs TRBV30 and TRBJ2-7; perhaps TRBD1 as D (5 bases). CDR3 size: 12 residues. Between the trimmed V and J ends, which lost 3 bases and 3 bases, there was a span of 9 bases. CDR1 and CDR2 from the germline V gene are GTSNPN and SVGIG (reference sequence). The CDR3 loop is CAWRLRDYEQYF. The CDR3 DNA reads TGTGCCTGGAGACTCAGGGACTACGAGCAGTACTTC.

The chain links TRBV27 to TRBJ2-5, with 12 positions matching TRBD2. Germline trimming cut 4 bases from V and 4 bases from J; bases unmatched to any gene: 7. Germline V CDR1 and CDR2: MNHEY, SMNVEV (reference sequence). CDR3 length equals 16 residues. This CDR3 reads CASSSTSSGGAETQYF. CDR3 nucleotides: TGTGCCAGCAGTTCCACCTCTAGCGGGGGGGCAGAGACCCAGTACTTC.

The chain carries TRBV5-4 and TRBJ1-6; D is possibly TRBD1 (6 bases). The germline V gene encodes CDR1 SGHNT and CDR2 YYREEE (reference sequence). The CDR3 extends over 16 amino acids. The ends were cut back, 4 bases at V and 7 bases at J, with 18 bases in the middle. CDR3 sequence: CASSPGTLRVNSPLHF. The CDR3 DNA sequence: TGTGCCAGCAGCCCTGGGACACTAAGAGTCAATTCACCCCTCCACTTT.

J is TRBJ2-6 and V is TRBV5-1; the match to TRBD2 covers 12 bases. J gave up 3 bases and V 0 bases, and 7 bases lay outside the gene matches. This CDR3 has 19 amino acids. Germline CDR1 reads SGHRS; CDR2 reads YFSETQ. CDR3 DNA: TGCGCCAGCAGCTTGGCCCCGACTAGCGGGAGATTTGGGGCCAACGTCCTGACTTTC. This gives the protein CASSLAPTSGRFGANVLTF.

The chain carries TRBV28 and TRBJ1-5; 9 bases agree with TRBD1. Germline V gene sequence: CDR1 MDHEN, CDR2 SYDVKM. CDR3 length equals 17 residues. V dropped 0 bases and J dropped 8; count of bases not matched to a gene: 11. DNA of the CDR3: TGTGCCAGCAGTTTATGCGGTCTCGGGACAGGGAATGAGCCCCAGCATTTT. Encoded protein: CASSLCGLGTGNEPQHF.

The rearrangement joins TRBV28 to TRBJ2-4; 13 bases agree with TRBD2. This CDR3 is built from 18 residues. Trimming took 5 bases from V and 2 from J; bases not matched to a gene: 9. CDR1 and CDR2 (germline): MDHEN, SYDVKM. CDR3 bases: TGTGCCAGCAGTCACGGACTAGCGGGAGAACTAACCAAAAACATTCAGTACTTC. This codes for CASSHGLAGELTKNIQYF.

About this clone: Other nucleotide sequences in the sample specify the same CDR3. The chain carries TRBV6-5 and TRBJ2-7; weak D call: TRBD1 (6 bases). The CDR3 has 14 amino acids. V was cut by 0 bases and J by 1 base, with 7 bases left in between. Germline loops: CDR1 MNHEY, CDR2 SVGAGI. CDR3: CASSYSGTSYEQYF. In DNA form, the CDR3 reads TGTGCCAGCAGTTACTCGGGGACATCCTACGAGCAGTACTTC.

The V and J genes are TRBV6-1 and TRBJ2-3; 7 nucleotides match TRBD1. The CDR3 loop spans 12 amino acids. The J segment lost 5 bases and the V segment lost 7 bases, leaving 3 bases of the junction unmatched. Germline values: CDR1 MNHNS, CDR2 SASEGT. DNA for the CDR3: TGTGCCAGCATCAGGGGGTTAGATACGCAGTATTTT. Its protein is CASIRGLDTQYF.

The V call is TRBV21-1, the J call TRBJ1-1. TRBV21-1 is a documented pseudogene. The CDR3 contains 15 residues. Written as DNA, the CDR3 is TGTGCCAGCAGCAAAGAATTGGGGGGAGGGACTGAAGCTTTCTTT. Amino acids: CASSKELGGGTEAFF.

The rearrangement links TRBV4-3 to TRBJ2-1; 11 positions agree with TRBD2. The length of the CDR3 is 17 residues. The germline gives CDR1 LGHNA, CDR2 YSLEER. V shed 4 bases and J 4 bases; nucleotides not matched to a gene: 9. The CDR3 DNA reads TGCGCCAGCAGCCCCAGGACTAGCGGGCCAAAATACAATGAGCAGTTCTTC. Translating gives CASSPRTSGPKYNEQFF.